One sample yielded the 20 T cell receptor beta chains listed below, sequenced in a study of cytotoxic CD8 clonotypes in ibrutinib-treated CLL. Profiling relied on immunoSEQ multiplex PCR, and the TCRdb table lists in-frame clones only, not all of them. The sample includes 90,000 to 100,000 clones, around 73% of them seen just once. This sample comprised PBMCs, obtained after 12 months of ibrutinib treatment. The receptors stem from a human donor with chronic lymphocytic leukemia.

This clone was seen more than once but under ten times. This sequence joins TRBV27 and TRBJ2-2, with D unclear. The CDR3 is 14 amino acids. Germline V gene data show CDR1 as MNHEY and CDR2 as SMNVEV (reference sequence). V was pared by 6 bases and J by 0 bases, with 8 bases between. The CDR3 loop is CASRGRANTGELFF. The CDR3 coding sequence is TGTGCCAGCAGAGGTAGGGCGAACACCGGGGAGCTGTTTTTT.

The CDR3 loop reads CASVGDEGRHEQYF. In DNA, the CDR3 is TGTGCCAGCGTTGGGGACGAGGGGAGGCACGAGCAGTACTTC. The chain recombines TRBV27 with TRBJ2-7; a possible D gene is TRBD2 (6 bases). Trimming removed 8 bases at V and 5 bases at J, with 19 bases between. The CDR3 spans 14 residues. Germline CDR1 MNHEY, CDR2 SMNVEV (reference sequence).

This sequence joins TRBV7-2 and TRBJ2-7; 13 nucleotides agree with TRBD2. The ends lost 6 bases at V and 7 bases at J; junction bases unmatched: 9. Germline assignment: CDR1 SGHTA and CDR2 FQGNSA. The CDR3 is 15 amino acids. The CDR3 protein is CASSSARGLAGEQYF. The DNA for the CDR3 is TGTGCCAGCAGTTCCGCTAGGGGACTAGCGGGGGAGCAGTACTTC. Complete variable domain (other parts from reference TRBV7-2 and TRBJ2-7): GAGVSQSPSNKVTEKGKDVELRCDPISGHTALYWYRQSLGQGLEFLIYFQGNSAPDKSGLPSDRFSAERTGGSVSTLTIQRTQQEDSAVYLCASSSARGLAGEQYFGPGTRLTVT.

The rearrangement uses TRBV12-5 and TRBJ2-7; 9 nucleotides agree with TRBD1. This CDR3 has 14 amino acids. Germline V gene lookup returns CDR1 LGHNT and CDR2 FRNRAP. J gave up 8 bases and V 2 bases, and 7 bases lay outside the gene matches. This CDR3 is CASGLSGQGAKQYF. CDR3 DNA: TGTGCTAGTGGTTTGTCGGGACAGGGAGCCAAGCAGTACTTC.

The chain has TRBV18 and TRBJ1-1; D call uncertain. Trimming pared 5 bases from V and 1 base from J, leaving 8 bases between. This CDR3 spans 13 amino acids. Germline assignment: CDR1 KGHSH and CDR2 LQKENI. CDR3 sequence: CASSSAPNTEAFF. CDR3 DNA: TGTGCCAGCTCATCAGCCCCGAACACTGAAGCTTTCTTT.

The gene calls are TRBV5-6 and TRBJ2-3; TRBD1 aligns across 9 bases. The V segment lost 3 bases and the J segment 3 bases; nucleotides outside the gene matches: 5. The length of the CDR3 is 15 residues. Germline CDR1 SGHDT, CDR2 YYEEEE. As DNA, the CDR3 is TGTGCCAGCAGCTCCGGGACAGGGAAGACAGATACGCAGTATTTT. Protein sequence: CASSSGTGKTDTQYF. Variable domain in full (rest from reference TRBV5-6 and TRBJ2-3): DAGVTQSPTHLIKTRGQQVTLRCSPKSGHDTVSWYQQALGQGPQFIFQYYEEEERQRGNFPDRFSGHQFPNYSSELNVNALLLGDSALYLCASSSGTGKTDTQYFGPGTRLTVL.

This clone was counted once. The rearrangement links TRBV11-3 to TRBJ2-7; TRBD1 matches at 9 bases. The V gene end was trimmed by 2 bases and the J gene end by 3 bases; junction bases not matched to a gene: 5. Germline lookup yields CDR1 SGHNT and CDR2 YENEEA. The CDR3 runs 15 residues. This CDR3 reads CASSLLGQGFYEQYF. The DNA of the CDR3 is TGTGCCAGCAGCTTACTGGGACAGGGATTCTACGAGCAGTACTTC. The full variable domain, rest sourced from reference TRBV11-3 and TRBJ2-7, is EAGVVQSPRYKIIEKKQPVAFWCNPISGHNTLYWYLQNLGQGPELLIRYENEEAVDDSQLPKDRFSAERLKGVDSTLKIQPAELGDSAVYLCASSLLGQGFYEQYFGPGTRLTVT.

This CDR3 is CASSFGFGTSTDTQYF. The CDR3, as DNA: TGTGCCAGCAGCTTTGGTTTCGGGACGAGCACAGATACGCAGTATTTT. This chain joins TRBV7-2 and TRBJ2-3; TRBD1 or TRBD2 may be the D gene (5 bases each). Germline V gene sequence: CDR1 SGHTA, CDR2 FQGNSA. Trimming took 3 bases from V and 0 from J, leaving 13 bases between them. The CDR3 runs to 16 residues. The full variable domain, rest sourced from reference TRBV7-2 and TRBJ2-3, is GAGVSQSPSNKVTEKGKDVELRCDPISGHTALYWYRQSLGQGLEFLIYFQGNSAPDKSGLPSDRFSAERTGGSVSTLTIQRTQQEDSAVYLCASSFGFGTSTDTQYFGPGTRLTVL.

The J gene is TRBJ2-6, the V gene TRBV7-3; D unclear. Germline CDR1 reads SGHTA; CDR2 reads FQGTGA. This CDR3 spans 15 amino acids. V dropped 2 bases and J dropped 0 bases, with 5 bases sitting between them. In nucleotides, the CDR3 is TGTGCCAGCAGCTTATCAAGCTCTGGGGCCAACGTCCTGACTTTC. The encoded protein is CASSLSSSGANVLTF.

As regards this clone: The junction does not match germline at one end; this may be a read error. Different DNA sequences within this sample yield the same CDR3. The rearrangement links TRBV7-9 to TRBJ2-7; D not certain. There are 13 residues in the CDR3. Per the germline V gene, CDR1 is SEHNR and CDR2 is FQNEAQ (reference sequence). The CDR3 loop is CASSFAITYEQYF. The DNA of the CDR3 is TGTGCCAGCAGCTTTGCGATTACCTATGAGCAGTACTTC. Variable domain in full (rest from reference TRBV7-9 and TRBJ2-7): DTGVSQNPRHKITKRGQNVTFRCDPISEHNRLYWYRQTLGQGPEFLTYFQNEAQLEKSRLLSDRFSAERPKGSFSTLEIQRTEQGDSAMYLCASSFAITYEQYFGPGTRLTVT.

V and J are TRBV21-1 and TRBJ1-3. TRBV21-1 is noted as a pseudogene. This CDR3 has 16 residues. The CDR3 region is CASSNYWGETGNTIYF. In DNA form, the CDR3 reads TGTGCCAGCAGCAACTATTGGGGGGAAACTGGAAACACCATATATTTT.

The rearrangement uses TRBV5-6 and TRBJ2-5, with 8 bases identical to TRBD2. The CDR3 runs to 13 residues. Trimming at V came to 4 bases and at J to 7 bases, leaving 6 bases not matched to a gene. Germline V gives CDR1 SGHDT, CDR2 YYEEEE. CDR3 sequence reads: CASSGSGGRTQYF. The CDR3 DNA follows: TGTGCCAGCAGCGGAAGCGGGGGCCGGACCCAGTACTTC. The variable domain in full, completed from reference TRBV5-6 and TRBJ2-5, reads DAGVTQSPTHLIKTRGQQVTLRCSPKSGHDTVSWYQQALGQGPQFIFQYYEEEERQRGNFPDRFSGHQFPNYSSELNVNALLLGDSALYLCASSGSGGRTQYFGPGTRLLVL.

The CDR3 bases are TGTGCCAGCAGGACGGACAGATATTCCTATGGCTACACCTTC. Its protein product is CASRTDRYSYGYTF. The rearrangement uses TRBV5-6 and TRBJ1-2, with a possible D match to TRBD1 (6 bases). Germline CDR1 SGHDT, CDR2 YYEEEE. Deletions cut 5 bases from V and 4 bases from J, with 15 bases between. The CDR3 is 14 residues long.

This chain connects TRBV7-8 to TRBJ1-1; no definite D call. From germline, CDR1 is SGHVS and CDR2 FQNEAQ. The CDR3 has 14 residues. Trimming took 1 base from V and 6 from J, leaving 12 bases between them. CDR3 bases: TGTGCCAGCAGCTTAGTACAGCCGGGAGCTGAAGCTTTCTTT. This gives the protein CASSLVQPGAEAFF.

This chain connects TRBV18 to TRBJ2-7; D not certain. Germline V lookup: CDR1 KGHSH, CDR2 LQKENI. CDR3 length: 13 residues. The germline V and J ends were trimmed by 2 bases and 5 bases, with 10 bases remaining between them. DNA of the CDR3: TGTGCCAGCTCACCAGGGCAGGAAAACGAGCAGTACTTC. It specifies CASSPGQENEQYF.

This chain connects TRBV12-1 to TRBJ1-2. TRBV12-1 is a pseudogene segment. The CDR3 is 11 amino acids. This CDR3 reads CASSPSGVYTF. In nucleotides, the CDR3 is TGTGCCAGCAGCCCGTCGGGAGTCTACACCTTC.

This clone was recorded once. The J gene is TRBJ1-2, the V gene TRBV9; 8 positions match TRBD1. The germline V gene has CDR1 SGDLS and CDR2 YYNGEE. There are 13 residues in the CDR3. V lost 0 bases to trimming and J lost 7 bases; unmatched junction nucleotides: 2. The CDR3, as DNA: TGTGCCAGCAGCGTAGGACAGGGGCTTGGCTACACCTTC. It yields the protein CASSVGQGLGYTF.

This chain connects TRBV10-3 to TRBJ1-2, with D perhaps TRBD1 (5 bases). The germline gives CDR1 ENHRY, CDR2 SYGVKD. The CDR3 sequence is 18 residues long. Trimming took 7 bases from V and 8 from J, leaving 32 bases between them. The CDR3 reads CAITPTKTDRSHAEGYTF. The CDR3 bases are TGTGCCATCACCCCTACCAAGACAGACCGCAGTCATGCAGAGGGCTACACCTTC.

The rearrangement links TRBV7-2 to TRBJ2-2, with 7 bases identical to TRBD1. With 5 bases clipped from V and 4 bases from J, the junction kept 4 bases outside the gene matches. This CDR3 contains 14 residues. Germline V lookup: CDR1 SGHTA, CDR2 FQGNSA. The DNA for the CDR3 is TGTGCCAGCAGCGTCAGGGGGTTCACCGGGGAGCTGTTTTTT. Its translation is CASSVRGFTGELFF.

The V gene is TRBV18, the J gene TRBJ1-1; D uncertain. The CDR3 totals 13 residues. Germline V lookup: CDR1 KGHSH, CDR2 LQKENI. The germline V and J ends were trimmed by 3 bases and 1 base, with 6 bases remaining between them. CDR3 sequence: CASSPNRNTEAFF. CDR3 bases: TGTGCCAGCTCACCTAACAGGAACACTGAAGCTTTCTTT.